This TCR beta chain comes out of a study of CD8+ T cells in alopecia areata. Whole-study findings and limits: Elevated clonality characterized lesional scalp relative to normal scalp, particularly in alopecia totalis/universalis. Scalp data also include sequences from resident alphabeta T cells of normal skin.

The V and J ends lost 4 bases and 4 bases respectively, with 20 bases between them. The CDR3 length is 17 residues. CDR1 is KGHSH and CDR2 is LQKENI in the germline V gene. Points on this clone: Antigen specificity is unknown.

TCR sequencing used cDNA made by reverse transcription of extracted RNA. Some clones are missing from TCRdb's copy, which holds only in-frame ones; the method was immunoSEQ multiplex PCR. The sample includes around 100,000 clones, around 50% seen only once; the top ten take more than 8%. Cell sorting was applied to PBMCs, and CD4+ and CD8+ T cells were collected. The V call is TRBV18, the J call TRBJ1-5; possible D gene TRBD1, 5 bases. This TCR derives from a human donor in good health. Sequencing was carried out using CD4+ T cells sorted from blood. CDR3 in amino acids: CASSLLTASGGNQPQHF. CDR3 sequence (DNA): TGTGCCAGCTCACTGTTGACGGCTTCGGGGGGGAATCAGCCCCAGCATTTT.